The rows below give T cell receptor beta chains drawn from one sample of a study of response to subunit inactivated influenza vaccine. TCRdb recomputed calls from the RT-PCR reads with MiXCR, one row per CDR3 protein. The data contain about 160,000 distinct CDR3 sequences, approximately 11% of them seen just once; the ten biggest clones take up approximately 13%. This material consisted of non-naive T cells sorted from PBMCs, taken around seven weeks after vaccination. The receptor source for this set is a man in his fifties who received an inactivated influenza vaccine. Both conserved end residues are part of each CDR3. D genes are given only for firm matches. Not all rows give a size; the values are once, few, many and, for expanded clones, a class.

J | size | V | D | DNA | CDR3
TRBJ2-2 | NA | TRBV18 | NA | TGTGCCAGCTCGCTTAAGAACACCGGGGAGCTGTTTTTT | CASSLKNTGELFF
TRBJ1-5 | NA | TRBV20-1 | TRBD1 | TGCAGTGCTAGAGACCGGGACAGGGCGTATAGCAATCAGCCCCAGCATTTT | CSARDRDRAYSNQPQHF
TRBJ2-7 | NA | TRBV20-1 | NA | TGCAGTGCCCCGAAGGGGGTCTACGAGCAGTACTTC | CSAPKGVYEQYF
TRBJ2-3 | NA | TRBV25-1 | NA | TGTGCCAGCAGTGAATGGGTCGGGGGCCAGGTGGATACGCAGAATTTT | CASSEWVGGQVDTQNF
TRBJ2-3 | few | TRBV2 | TRBD2 | TGTGCCAGCAGTGGGACTAGCGGGAGAGACGCAGATACGCAGTATTTT | CASSGTSGRDADTQYF
TRBJ1-2 | NA | TRBV20-1 | TRBD1 | TGCAGTGCTAGATTGCCGGGACAGAAGAACTATGGCTACACCTTC | CSARLPGQKNYGYTF
TRBJ2-5 | NA | TRBV3-1 | NA | TGTGCCAGCAGCCAAGACCTCGGGACCCAGTACTTC | CASSQDLGTQYF
TRBJ2-3 | few | TRBV6-1 | TRBD2 | TGTGCCAGCCGAGAAGCGGGGGGGATAGATACGCAGTATTTT | CASREAGGIDTQYF
TRBJ1-1 | many | TRBV4-1 | NA | TGCGCCAGCAGCCAAGTTTTCCCAGGGAACACTGAAGCTTTCTTT | CASSQVFPGNTEAFF
TRBJ2-2 | NA | TRBV2 | TRBD2 | TGTGCCAGCAGTGTTGGACTAGCGGGGACCGGGGAGCTGTTTTTT | CASSVGLAGTGELFF
TRBJ2-2 | many | TRBV7-3 | NA | TGTGCCAGCAGCTTAACCGGGGACGGGGAGCTGTTTTTT | CASSLTGDGELFF